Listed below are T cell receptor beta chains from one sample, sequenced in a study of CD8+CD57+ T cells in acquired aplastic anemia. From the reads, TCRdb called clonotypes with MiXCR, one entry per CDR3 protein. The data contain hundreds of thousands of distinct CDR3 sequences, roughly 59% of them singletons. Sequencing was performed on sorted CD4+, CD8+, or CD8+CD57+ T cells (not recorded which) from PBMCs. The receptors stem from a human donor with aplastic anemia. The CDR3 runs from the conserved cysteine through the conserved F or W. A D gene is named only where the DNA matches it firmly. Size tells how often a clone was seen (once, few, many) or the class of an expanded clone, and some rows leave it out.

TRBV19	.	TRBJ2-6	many	CASSWVRSSGANVLTF	TGTGCCAGTAGTTGGGTGAGAAGCTCTGGGGCCAACGTCCTGACTTTC
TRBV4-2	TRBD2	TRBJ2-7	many	CASSQPQGLAHEQYF	TGTGCCAGCAGCCAACCACAAGGACTAGCGCACGAGCAGTACTTC
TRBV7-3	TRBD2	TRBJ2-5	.	CASSLSGTSGGQETQYF	TGTGCCAGCAGCTTAAGTGGGACTAGCGGTGGCCAAGAGACCCAGTACTTC
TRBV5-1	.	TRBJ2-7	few	CAARADTSYEQYF	TGCGCCGCCCGGGCAGACACTTCCTACGAGCAGTACTTC
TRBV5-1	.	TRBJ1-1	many	CASRTMRGNTEAFF	TGCGCCAGCAGAACGATGCGGGGGAACACTGAAGCTTTCTTT
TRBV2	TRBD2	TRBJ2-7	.	CASRAGTSSYEQYF	TGTGCCAGCAGAGCCGGGACTAGTAGCTACGAGCAGTACTTC
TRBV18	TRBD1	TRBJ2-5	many	CASSPTGARGQETQYF	TGTGCCAGCTCACCGACAGGGGCCAGGGGGCAAGAGACCCAGTACTTC
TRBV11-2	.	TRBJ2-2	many	CASSLAIAYANTGELFF	TGTGCCAGCAGCTTAGCGATAGCATACGCGAACACCGGGGAGCTGTTTTTT
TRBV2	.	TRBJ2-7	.	CASRDNAYEQYF	TGTGCCAGCAGGGACAACGCCTACGAGCAGTACTTC
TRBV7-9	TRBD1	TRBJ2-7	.	CASSSDRPSYEQYF	TGTGCCAGCAGCTCGGACAGGCCATCCTACGAGCAGTACTTC
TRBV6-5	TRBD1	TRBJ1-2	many	CASIKPGAGGGYTF	TGTGCCAGCATCAAACCCGGGGCAGGGGGTGGCTACACCTTC
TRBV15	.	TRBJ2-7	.	CATSRDVGDEQYF	TGTGCCACCAGCAGAGATGTAGGCGACGAGCAGTACTTC
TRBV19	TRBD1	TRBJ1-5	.	CASSMTGSSNQPQHF	TGTGCCAGTAGTATGACAGGGAGTAGCAATCAGCCCCAGCATTTT
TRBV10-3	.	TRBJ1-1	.	CAISDLAAGTEAFF	TGTGCCATCAGTGATTTGGCAGCCGGGACTGAAGCTTTCTTT
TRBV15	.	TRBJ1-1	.	CATSRVRLNTEAFF	TGTGCCACCAGCAGAGTGAGGCTGAACACTGAAGCTTTCTTT
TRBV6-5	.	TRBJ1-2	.	CASSQTGARRAGINYGYTF	TGTGCCAGCAGTCAAACCGGTGCCCGGCGGGCAGGGATTAACTATGGCTACACCTTC
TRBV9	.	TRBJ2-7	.	CASSEGPEQYF	TGCGCCAGTTCCGAGGGGCCCGAGCAGTACTTC
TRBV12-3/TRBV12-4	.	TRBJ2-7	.	CASSINRDTYEQYF	TGTGCCAGCAGTATAAACAGGGATACCTACGAGCAGTACTTC
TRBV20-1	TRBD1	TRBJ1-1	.	CSARDGARGASTEAFF	TGCAGTGCTAGAGATGGGGCCAGGGGGGCGAGCACTGAAGCTTTCTTT
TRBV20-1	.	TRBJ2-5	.	CSARHPTVQETQYF	TGCAGTGCTAGACACCCGACAGTACAAGAGACCCAGTACTTC
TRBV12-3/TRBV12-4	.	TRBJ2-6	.	CATKGRVPGPTRSGANVLTF	TGTGCCACCAAGGGTCGTGTTCCGGGGCCCACACGGTCTGGGGCCAACGTCCTGACTTTC
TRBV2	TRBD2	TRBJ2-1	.	CASSALAGEGEQFF	TGTGCCAGCAGCGCACTAGCGGGGGAGGGTGAGCAGTTCTTC
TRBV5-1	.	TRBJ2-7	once	CASSLREGETYEQYF	TGTGCCAGCAGCTTGCGAGAAGGGGAGACCTACGAGCAGTACTTC
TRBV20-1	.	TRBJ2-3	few	CSASAQDTQYF	TGCAGTGCTAGTGCGCAAGATACGCAGTATTTT
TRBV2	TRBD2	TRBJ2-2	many	CASTLAEANTGELFF	TGTGCCAGCACACTAGCGGAGGCGAACACCGGGGAGCTGTTTTTT
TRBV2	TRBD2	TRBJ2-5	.	CASSEGLGETQYF	TGTGCCAGCAGTGAGGGACTAGGAGAGACCCAGTACTTC
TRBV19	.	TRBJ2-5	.	CASSSLHGQETQYF	TGTGCCAGTAGTTCACTTCACGGCCAAGAGACCCAGTACTTC
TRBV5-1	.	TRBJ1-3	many	CASSASLLGGNTIYF	TGCGCCAGCAGCGCCTCCCTCCTAGGTGGAAACACCATATATTTT
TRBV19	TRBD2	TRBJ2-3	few	CASSIVTSGADTQYF	TGTGCCAGTAGTATAGTGACTAGCGGAGCGGATACGCAGTATTTT
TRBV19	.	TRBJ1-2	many	CASSIRTANRGYTF	TGTGCCAGTAGTATACGGACAGCAAATCGTGGCTACACCTTC
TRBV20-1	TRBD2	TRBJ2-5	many	CSATRGSGIVETQYF	TGCAGTGCTACCCGGGGTAGCGGGATTGTGGAGACCCAGTACTTC
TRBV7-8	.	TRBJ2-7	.	CASSLRVSEGEQYF	TGTGCCAGCAGCTTAAGGGTTTCTGAGGGCGAGCAGTACTTC
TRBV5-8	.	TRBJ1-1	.	CASSQRGGIADGEAFF	TGTGCCAGCAGCCAGCGGGGGGGGATTGCGGACGGTGAAGCTTTCTTT
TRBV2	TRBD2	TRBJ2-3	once	CASESTSGGAGGTQYF	TGTGCCAGCGAGTCTACTAGCGGGGGGGCAGGGGGGACGCAGTATTTT
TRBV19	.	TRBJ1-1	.	CASRPQAGNTEAFF	TGTGCAAGTAGGCCTCAGGCAGGGAACACTGAAGCTTTCTTT
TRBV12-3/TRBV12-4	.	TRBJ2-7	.	CASTQRGTYEQYF	TGTGCCAGCACCCAGAGGGGTACCTACGAGCAGTACTTC
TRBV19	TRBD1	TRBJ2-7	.	CASSPYRGYEQYF	TGTGCCAGTAGTCCGTACAGGGGTTACGAGCAGTACTTC
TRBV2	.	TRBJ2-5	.	CASSGEGETQYF	TGTGCCAGCAGTGGTGAGGGAGAGACCCAGTACTTC
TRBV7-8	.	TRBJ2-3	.	CASSLALNGGIPDTQYF	TGTGCCAGCAGCTTAGCGCTCAACGGCGGGATACCAGATACGCAGTATTTT
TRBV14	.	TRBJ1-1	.	CASSQGGGGAFF	TGTGCCAGCAGCCAAGGGGGGGGAGGGGCTTTCTTT
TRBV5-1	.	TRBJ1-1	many	CASSPWTVNTEAFF	TGCGCCAGCAGCCCATGGACAGTGAACACTGAAGCTTTCTTT
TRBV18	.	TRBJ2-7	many	CASSPRDIVEQYF	TGTGCCAGCTCACCCCGGGACATCGTCGAGCAGTACTTC
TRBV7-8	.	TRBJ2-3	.	CASSPRPRGASTDTQYF	TGTGCCAGCAGCCCCCGACCTCGGGGGGCTAGTACAGATACGCAGTATTTT
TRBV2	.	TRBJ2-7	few	CASSGEGYEQYF	TGTGCCAGCAGCGGAGAGGGATACGAGCAGTACTTC
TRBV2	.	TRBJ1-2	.	CASTRAWNYGYTF	TGTGCCAGCACTAGAGCCTGGAACTATGGCTACACCTTC
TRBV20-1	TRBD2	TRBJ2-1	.	CSARDGSGGNEQFF	TGCAGTGCTAGAGATGGTAGCGGGGGGAATGAGCAGTTCTTC
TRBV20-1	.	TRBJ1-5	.	CSARVGGYNQPQHF	TGCAGTGCTAGAGTGGGGGGGTACAATCAGCCCCAGCATTTT
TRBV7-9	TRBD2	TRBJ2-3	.	CASSPRLAGGRRSTDTQYF	TGTGCCAGCAGCCCAAGACTAGCGGGGGGGCGAAGAAGCACAGATACGCAGTATTTT
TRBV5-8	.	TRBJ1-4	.	CASSLLIGEKLFF	TGTGCCAGCAGCTTATTAATCGGCGAAAAACTGTTTTTT
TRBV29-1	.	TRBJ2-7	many	CSVIIQVPYEQYF	TGCAGCGTTATTATACAGGTTCCCTACGAGCAGTACTTC
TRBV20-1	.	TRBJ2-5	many	CSAPARGEETQYF	TGCAGTGCTCCCGCCAGGGGGGAAGAGACCCAGTACTTC
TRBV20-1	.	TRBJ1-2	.	CSARDPRTDGYTF	TGCAGTGCTAGAGATCCCAGGACAGATGGCTACACCTTC
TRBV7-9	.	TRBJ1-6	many	CASSPGTHSYNSPLHF	TGTGCCAGCAGCCCCGGGACCCACTCCTATAATTCACCCCTCCACTTT
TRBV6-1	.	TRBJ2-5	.	CASSPFNKGVTQYF	TGTGCCAGCAGTCCTTTTAACAAAGGGGTGACCCAGTACTTC
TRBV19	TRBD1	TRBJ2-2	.	CASWPGQENTGELFF	TGTGCCAGTTGGCCGGGACAGGAGAACACCGGGGAGCTGTTTTTT